This paragraph reports one TCR beta chain. The sample holds one count of this clonotype. Its recognized antigen is unknown. No base qualities exist here, and no much larger clone lies one base off it. A single read is weak support. The treatment or condition label for this specimen denotes: allogeneic hematopoietic cell transplantation with graft depleted of TCRalphabeta T cells and CD19 B cells. The transplant recipients were children given TCRalphabeta/CD19-depleted allogeneic hematopoietic cell grafts. Library construction relied on PCR. Sequencer: Illumina HiSeq 2500. To normalize quantification of the TCRbeta repertoire, the TCR libraries were built with molecular barcoding that relied on unique molecular identifiers. TCRdb's own reprocessing of the public reads used fastp at Q25 and MiXCR and kept productive beta chains. Here each entry gathers all rows of one CDR3 protein and keeps the most common genes and DNA. This sample lists 350,000 to 500,000 distinct CDR3 sequences; approximately 41% were detected once. In total, the top ten clones hold around 29% of the sample.

From the cysteine up to the phenylalanine, the CDR3 has a length of 13 residues. The kept DNA is CDR3 alone, 39 bases in frame from the first base. V has 6 bases trimmed and J has 7 bases trimmed; junction bases matching no gene number 8. The germline V gene (reference sequence) yields DFQATT for CDR1 and SNEGSKA for CDR2. The source of the sample is a study of T-cell reconstitution after alpha-beta-depleted transplantation in children (dated by TCRdb to the mid-2010s). Context from the whole study: The study quantitatively tracked T-cell immune reconstitution after TCRalphabeta/CD19-depleted allogeneic hematopoietic cell transplantation in children using TCR repertoire profiling. General study outcomes and caveats: In some patients, the high TCRbeta diversity seen at day 60 was put down to recipient T cells and intrathymic progenitors that had survived conditioning. The apparently early alphabetaT-cell count recovery about two months after transplant was reportedly dependent on only several hundred rapidly expanded clones derived from non-depleted graft cells. Hyperexpanded clone frequencies declined over subsequent months; after one year, T-cell counts and TCRbeta diversity were mostly attributed to newly produced T cells.

Recombination joined TRBV20-1 with TRBJ1-4; 7 nucleotides in the junction match TRBD1. The sample was PBMCs, taken before TCRalphabeta/CD19-depleted stem cell transplant. This TCR derives from a girl aged 2 to 9 with aplastic anemia, due to receive a stem cell transplant. CDR3 region: CSAQGGWGEKLFF. The DNA sequence is given as TGCAGTGCCCAGGGGGGTTGGGGTGAAAAACTGTTTTTT.